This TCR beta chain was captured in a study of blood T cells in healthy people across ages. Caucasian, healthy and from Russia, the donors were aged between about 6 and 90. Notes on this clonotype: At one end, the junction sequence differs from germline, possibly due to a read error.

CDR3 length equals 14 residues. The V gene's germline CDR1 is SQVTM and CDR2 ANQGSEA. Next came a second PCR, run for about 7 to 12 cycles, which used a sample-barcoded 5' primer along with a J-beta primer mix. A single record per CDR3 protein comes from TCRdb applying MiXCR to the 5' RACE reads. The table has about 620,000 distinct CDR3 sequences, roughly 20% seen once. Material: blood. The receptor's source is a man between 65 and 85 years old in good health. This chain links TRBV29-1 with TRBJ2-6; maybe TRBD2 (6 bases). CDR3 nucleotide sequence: TGCAGCGCGTGGGGGGACTCTGAGGCCAACGTCCTGACTTTC. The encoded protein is CSAWGDSEANVLTF.